Described below is a single T cell receptor beta chain sequence and its context. This entry is derived from a study of OX40 agonist ivuxolimab in advanced cancers. Profiled with immunoSEQ multiplex PCR; TCRdb holds only in-frame clones, not every one. Found here are about 70,000 clones, 88% of them singletons; the top ten hold roughly 0.9%. The CDR3 sequence is 15 residues long. This TCR was sampled from an adult with an advanced solid tumor such as melanoma, head and neck, liver or kidney cancer. The specimen was CD4+ or CD8+ T cells sorted from blood, collected in a trial of the OX40 agonist ivuxolimab. The rearrangement links TRBV1 to TRBJ1-1. TRBV1 is classified as a pseudogene. The CDR3 sequence: CTSSRVVFANTEAFF. DNA of the CDR3: TGCACCAGCAGCCGCGTGGTTTTTGCGAACACTGAAGCTTTCTTT.